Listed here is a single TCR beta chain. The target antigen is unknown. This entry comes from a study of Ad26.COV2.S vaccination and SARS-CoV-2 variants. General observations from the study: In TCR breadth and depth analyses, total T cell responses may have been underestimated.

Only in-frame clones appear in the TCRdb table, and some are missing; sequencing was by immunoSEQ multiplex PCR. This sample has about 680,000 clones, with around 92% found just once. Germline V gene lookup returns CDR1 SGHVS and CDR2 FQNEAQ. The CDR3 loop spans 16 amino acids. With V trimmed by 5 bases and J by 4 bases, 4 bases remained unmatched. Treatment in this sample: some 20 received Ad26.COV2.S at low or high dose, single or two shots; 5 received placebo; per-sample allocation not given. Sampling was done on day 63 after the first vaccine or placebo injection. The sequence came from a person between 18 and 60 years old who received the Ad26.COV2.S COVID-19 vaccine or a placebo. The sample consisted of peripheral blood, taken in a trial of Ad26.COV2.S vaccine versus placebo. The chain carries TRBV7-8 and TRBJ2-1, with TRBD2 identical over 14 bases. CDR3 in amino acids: CASSLRTSGGYNEQFF. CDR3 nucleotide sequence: TGTGCCAGCAGCCTCAGGACTAGCGGGGGGTACAATGAGCAGTTCTTC.